This T cell receptor (beta chain) was obtained from a study of cytomegalovirus exposure and HLA in healthy donors. Notes on the study in general: Most TCRs appeared rarely, but some public TCRs recurred in many donors.

The V and J ends lost 5 bases and 9 bases, in that order; junction bases with no gene match: 7. Germline CDR1 is SSHAT and CDR2 is FNYEAQ (reference sequence). CDR3 size: 15 residues. Worth noting for this clone: Its antigen is currently unknown.

The study ran its PCR with 60 Vbeta and 13 Jbeta primers. Clones were sequenced by immunoSEQ multiplex PCR, and TCRdb holds only the in-frame ones, with some missing. Counted here are approximately 81,000 clones, over 65% occurring once; the ten biggest clones make up 2.5% to 3%. The receptor was isolated from a man aged 50 to 60 in good health and CMV-seropositive. The sample consisted of PBMCs. The rearrangement joins TRBV7-7 to TRBJ2-1; 13 bases are a match to TRBD2. The CDR3: CASSRGLAGVSEQFF. The CDR3 DNA reads TGTGCCAGCAGCCGAGGACTAGCGGGAGTCAGTGAGCAGTTCTTC.